This T cell receptor beta chain was recorded in a study of T cell responses to AZD1222 COVID-19 vaccine. V was pared by 0 bases and J by 0 bases, with 6 bases between. From germline, CDR1 is LGHNA and CDR2 YSLEER. The CDR3 has 15 residues. Whole-study findings and limits: A reported finding is that nearly half of spike-specific TCRs target unmutated variant regions.

Repertoires were generated with immunoSEQ multiplex PCR, while TCRdb's copy carries only in-frame clones and drops some. The table shows around 78,000 clones, with 75% to 95% occurring only once. Comments on this clone: Its target is unknown.

The specimen comprised peripheral blood, sampled 28 days after the second AZD1222 dose. This TCR came from an adult who received the AZD1222 COVID-19 vaccine. The chain employs TRBV4-3 and TRBJ2-1, with D hard to call. This CDR3 reads CASSQELGSYNEQFF. As DNA, the CDR3 is TGCGCCAGCAGCCAAGAGCTAGGCTCCTACAATGAGCAGTTCTTC.